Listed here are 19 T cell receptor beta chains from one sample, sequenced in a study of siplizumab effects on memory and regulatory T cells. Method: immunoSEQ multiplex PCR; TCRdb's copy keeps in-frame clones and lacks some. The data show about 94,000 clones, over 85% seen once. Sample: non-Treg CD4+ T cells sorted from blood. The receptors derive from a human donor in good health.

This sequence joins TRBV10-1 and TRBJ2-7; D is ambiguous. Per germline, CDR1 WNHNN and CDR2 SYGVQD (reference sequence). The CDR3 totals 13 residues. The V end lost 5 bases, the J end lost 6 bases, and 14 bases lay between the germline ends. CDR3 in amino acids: CASSPGLQSEQYF. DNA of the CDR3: TGCGCCAGCAGTCCGGGCCTCCAATCCGAGCAGTACTTC.

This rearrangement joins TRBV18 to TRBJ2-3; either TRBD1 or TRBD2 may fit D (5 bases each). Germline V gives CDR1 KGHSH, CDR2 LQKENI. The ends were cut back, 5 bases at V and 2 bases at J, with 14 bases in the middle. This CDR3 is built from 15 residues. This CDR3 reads CASSRETAVTDTQYF. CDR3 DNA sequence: TGTGCCAGCTCAAGAGAGACAGCGGTCACAGATACGCAGTATTTT.

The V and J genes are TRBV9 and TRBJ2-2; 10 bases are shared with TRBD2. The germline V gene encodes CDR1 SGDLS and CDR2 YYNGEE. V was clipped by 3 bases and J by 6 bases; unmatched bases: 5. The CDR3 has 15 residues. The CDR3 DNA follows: TGTGCCAGCAGCGATCTAGCGGGAGCCCCCGGGGAGCTGTTTTTT. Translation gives CASSDLAGAPGELFF.

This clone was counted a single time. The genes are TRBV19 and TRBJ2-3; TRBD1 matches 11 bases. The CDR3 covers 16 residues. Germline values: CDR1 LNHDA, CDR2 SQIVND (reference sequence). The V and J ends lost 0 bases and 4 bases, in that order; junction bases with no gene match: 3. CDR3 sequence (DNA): TGTGCCAGTAGTATAGACAGGACAGGGGGCCCAGATACGCAGTATTTT. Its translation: CASSIDRTGGPDTQYF. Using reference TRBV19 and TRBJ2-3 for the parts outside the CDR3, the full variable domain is DGGITQSPKYLFRKEGQNVTLSCEQNLNHDAMYWYRQDPGQGLRLIYYSQIVNDFQKGDIAEGYSVSREKKESFPLTVTSAQKNPTAFYLCASSIDRTGGPDTQYFGPGTRLTVL.

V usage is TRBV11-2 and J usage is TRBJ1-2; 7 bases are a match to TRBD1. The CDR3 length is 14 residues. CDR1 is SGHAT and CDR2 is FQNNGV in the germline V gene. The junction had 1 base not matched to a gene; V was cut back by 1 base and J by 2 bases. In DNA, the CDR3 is TGTGCCAGCAGCTTAGGGGACAGAAACTATGGCTACACCTTC. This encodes CASSLGDRNYGYTF.

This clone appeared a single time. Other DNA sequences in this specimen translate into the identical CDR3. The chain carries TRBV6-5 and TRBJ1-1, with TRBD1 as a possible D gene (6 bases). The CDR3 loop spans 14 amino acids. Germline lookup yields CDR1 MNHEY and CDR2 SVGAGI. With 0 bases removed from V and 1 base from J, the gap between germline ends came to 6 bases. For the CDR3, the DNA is TGTGCCAGCAGTTACTCGACAGGGAACACTGAAGCTTTCTTT. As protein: CASSYSTGNTEAFF.

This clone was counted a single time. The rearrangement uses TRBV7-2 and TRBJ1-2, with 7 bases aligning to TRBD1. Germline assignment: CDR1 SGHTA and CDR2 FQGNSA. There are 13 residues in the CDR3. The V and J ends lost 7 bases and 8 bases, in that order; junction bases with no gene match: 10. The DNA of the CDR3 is TGTGCCAGCACCCTGGTTAGGGGGCGCGGCTACACCTTC. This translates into CASTLVRGRGYTF.

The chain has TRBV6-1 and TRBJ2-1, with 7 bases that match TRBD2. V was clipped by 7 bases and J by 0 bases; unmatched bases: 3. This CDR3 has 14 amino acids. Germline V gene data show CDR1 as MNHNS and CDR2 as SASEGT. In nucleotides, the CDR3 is TGTGCCAGCAATCCGGGGGGCTCCTACAATGAGCAGTTCTTC. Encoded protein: CASNPGGSYNEQFF.

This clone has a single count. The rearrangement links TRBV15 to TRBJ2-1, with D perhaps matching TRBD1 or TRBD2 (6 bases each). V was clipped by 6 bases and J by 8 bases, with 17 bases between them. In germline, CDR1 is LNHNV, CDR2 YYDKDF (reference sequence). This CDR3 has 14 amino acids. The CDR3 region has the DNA TGTGCCACCAGTCAGAAATTGGGGGGCGATGAGCAGTTCTTC. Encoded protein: CATSQKLGGDEQFF.

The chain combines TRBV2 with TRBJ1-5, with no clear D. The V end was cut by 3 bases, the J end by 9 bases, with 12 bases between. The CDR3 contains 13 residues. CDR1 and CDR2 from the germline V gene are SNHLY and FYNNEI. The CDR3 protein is CASSEQDRAPQHF. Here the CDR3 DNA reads TGTGCCAGCAGTGAGCAGGACCGTGCGCCCCAGCATTTT.

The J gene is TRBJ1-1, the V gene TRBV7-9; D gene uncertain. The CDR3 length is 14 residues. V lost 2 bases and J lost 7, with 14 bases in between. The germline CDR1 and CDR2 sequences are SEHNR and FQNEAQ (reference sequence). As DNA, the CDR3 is TGTGCCAGCAGCTTAATGGGATGGCAGAGTGAAGCTTTCTTT. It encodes CASSLMGWQSEAFF.

CDR3 DNA sequence: TGTGCCAGTAGTATTGGGTGGGACTATGGCTACACCTTC. Translating gives CASSIGWDYGYTF. The chain is built from TRBV19 and TRBJ1-2, with D unresolved. The germline gives CDR1 LNHDA, CDR2 SQIVND (reference sequence). Trimming cost V 3 bases and J 3 bases, with 8 bases left between them. The CDR3 sequence is 13 residues long.

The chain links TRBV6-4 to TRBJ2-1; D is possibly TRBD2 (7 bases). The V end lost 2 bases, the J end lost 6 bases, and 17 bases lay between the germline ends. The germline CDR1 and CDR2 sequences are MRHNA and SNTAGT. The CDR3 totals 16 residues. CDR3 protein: CASSDDWGGPFNEQFF. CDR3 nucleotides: TGTGCCAGCAGTGACGATTGGGGGGGGCCCTTCAATGAGCAGTTCTTC.

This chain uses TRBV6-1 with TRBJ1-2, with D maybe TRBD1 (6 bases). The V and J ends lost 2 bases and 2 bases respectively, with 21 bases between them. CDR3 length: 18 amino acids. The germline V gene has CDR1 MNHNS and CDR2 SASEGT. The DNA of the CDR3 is TGTGCCAGCAGTGAAAGAGGATTAGGGACACCTTTCAACTATGGCTACACCTTC. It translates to CASSERGLGTPFNYGYTF.

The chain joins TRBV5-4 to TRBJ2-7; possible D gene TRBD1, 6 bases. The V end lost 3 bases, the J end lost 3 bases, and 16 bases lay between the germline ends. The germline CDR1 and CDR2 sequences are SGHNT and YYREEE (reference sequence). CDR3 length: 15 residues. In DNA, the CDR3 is TGTGCCAGCAGCTCCAGAAAGACAGGACTCTACGAGCAGTACTTC. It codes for CASSSRKTGLYEQYF.

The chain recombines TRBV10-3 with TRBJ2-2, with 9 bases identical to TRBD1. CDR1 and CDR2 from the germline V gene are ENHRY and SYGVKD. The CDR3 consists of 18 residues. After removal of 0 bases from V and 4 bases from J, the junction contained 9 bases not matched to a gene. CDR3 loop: CAISESKVTGGGTGELFF. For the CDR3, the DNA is TGTGCCATCAGTGAGTCGAAGGTAACAGGGGGCGGCACCGGGGAGCTGTTTTTT.

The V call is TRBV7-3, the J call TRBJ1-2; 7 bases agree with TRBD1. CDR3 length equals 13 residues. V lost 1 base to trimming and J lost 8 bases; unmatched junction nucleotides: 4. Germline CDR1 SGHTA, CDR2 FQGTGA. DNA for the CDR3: TGTGCCAGCAGCTTAAAAGGGGGCTTCGGCTACACCTTC. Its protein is CASSLKGGFGYTF.

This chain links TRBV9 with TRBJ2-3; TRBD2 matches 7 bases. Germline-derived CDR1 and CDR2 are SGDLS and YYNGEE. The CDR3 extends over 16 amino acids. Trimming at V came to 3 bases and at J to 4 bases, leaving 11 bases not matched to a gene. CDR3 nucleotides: TGTGCCAGCAGCGAGGGTGCCGGCGGGAGCTCAGATACGCAGTATTTT. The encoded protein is CASSEGAGGSSDTQYF.

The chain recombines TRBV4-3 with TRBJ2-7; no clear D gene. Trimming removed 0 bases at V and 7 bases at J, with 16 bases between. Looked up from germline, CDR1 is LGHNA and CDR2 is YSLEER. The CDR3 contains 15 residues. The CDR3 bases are TGCGCCAGCAGCCAAGACCTCCCCGGGCTAGGGGAGCAGTACTTC. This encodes CASSQDLPGLGEQYF.